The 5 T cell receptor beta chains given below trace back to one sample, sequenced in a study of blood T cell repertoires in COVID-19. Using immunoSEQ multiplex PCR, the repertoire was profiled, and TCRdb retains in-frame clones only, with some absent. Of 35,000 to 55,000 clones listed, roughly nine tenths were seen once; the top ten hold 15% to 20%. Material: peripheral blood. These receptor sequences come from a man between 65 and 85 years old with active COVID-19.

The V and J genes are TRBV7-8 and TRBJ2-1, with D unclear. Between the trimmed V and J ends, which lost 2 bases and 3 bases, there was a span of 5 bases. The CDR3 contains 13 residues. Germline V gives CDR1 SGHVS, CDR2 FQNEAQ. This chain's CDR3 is CASSLTSYNEQFF. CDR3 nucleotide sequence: TGTGCCAGCAGCTTAACCAGCTACAATGAGCAGTTCTTC.

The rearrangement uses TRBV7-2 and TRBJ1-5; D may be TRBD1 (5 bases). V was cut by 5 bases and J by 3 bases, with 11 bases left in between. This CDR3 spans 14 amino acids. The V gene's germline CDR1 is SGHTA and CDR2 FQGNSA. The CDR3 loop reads CASSRGQANQPQHF. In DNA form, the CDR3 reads TGTGCCAGCAGCAGGGGTCAGGCCAATCAGCCCCAGCATTTT.

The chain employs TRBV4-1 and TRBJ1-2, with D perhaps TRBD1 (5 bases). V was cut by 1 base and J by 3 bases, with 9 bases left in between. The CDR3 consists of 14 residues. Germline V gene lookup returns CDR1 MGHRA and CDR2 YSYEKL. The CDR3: CASSQGQGYYGYTF. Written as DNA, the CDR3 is TGCGCCAGCAGCCAAGGTCAGGGATACTATGGCTACACCTTC.

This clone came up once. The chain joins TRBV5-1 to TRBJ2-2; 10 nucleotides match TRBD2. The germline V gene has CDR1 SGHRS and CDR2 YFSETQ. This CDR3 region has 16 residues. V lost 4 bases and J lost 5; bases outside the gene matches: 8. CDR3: CASSLTAGGLTGELFF. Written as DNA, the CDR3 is TGCGCCAGCAGCCTCACAGCGGGGGGGCTTACCGGGGAGCTGTTTTTT.

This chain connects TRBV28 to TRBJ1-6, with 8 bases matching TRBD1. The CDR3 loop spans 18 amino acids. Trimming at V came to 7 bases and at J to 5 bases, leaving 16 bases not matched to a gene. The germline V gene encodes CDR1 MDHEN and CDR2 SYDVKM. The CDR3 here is CASTQGGQVPWDNSPLHF. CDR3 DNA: TGTGCCAGCACCCAGGGGGGACAGGTCCCCTGGGATAATTCACCCCTCCACTTT. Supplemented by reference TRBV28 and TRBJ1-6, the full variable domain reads DVKVTQSSRYLVKRTGEKVFLECVQDMDHENMFWYRQDPGLGLRLIYFSYDVKMKEKGDIPEGYSVSREKKERFSLILESASTNQTSMYLCASTQGGQVPWDNSPLHFGNGTRLTVT.